The clone carrying this T cell receptor beta chain was counted many times. These data belong to a study of blood T cells in healthy people across ages. The V and J ends lost 4 bases and 5 bases respectively, with 3 bases between them. There are 10 residues in the CDR3. Looked up from germline, CDR1 is SQVTM and CDR2 is ANQGSEA. With a J-beta primer mix and a sample-barcoded 5' primer, a second PCR ran about 6 to 11 cycles. CDR3-containing paired-end reads numbered at least 2.5 million in each sample. From the 5' RACE reads, TCRdb called clonotypes with MiXCR, one entry per CDR3 protein. The data contain approximately 800,000 distinct CDR3 sequences, around half of them seen just once; the ten biggest clones take up 41%.

The sample consisted of blood. V and J are TRBV29-1 and TRBJ2-1, with no clear D. The sequence was obtained from a man older than 75 in good health. CDR3 sequence (DNA): TGCAGCGTTGTGCACAATGAGCAGTTCTTC. It specifies CSVVHNEQFF.